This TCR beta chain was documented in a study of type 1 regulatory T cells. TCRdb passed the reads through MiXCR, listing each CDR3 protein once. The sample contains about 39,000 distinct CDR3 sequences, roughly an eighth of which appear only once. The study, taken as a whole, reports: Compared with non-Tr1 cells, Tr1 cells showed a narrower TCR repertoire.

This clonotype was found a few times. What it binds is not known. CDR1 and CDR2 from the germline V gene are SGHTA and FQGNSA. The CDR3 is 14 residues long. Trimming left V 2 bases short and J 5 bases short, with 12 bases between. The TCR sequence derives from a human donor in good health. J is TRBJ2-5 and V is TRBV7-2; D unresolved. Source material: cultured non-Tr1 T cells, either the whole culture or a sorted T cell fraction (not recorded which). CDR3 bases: TGTGCCAGCAGCTTAAGGCCCGTGAGTGAGACCCAGTACTTC. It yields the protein CASSLRPVSETQYF. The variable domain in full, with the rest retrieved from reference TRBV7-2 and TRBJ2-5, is GAGVSQSPSNKVTEKGKDVELRCDPISGHTALYWYRQSLGQGLEFLIYFQGNSAPDKSGLPSDRFSAERTGGSVSTLTIQRTQQEDSAVYLCASSLRPVSETQYFGPGTRLLVL.